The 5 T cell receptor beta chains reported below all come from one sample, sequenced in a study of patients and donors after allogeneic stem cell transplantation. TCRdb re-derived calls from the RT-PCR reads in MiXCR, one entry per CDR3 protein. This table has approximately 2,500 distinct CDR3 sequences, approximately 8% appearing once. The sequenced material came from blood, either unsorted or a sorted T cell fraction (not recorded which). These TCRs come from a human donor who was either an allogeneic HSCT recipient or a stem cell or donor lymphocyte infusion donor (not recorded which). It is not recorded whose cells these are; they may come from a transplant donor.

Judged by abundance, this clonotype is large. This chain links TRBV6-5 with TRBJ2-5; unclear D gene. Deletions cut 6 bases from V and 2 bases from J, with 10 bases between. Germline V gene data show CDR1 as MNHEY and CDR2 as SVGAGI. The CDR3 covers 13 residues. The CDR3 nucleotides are TGTGCCAGCAGCTCATACAAGCAAGAGACCCAGTACTTC. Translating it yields CASSSYKQETQYF.

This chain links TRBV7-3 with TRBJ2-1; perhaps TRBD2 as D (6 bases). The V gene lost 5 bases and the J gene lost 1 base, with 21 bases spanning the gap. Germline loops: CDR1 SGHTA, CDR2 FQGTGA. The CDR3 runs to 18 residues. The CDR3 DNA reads TGTGCCAGCAGCCTCGACTCCGGGGGACCCAGGTCCTACAATGAGCAGTTCTTC. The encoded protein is CASSLDSGGPRSYNEQFF.

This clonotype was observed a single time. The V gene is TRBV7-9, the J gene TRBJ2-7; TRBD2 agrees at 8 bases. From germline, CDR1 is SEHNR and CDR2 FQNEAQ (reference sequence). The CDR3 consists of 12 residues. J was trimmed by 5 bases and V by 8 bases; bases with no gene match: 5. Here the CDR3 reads CASRAGGNEQYF. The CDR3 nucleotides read TGTGCCAGCCGGGCGGGGGGCAACGAGCAGTACTTC.

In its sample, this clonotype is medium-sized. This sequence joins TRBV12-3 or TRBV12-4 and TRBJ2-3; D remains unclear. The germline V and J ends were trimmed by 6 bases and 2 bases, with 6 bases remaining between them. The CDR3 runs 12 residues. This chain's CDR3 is CASRGTTDTQYF. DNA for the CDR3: TGTGCCAGCAGGGGTACCACAGATACGCAGTATTTT.

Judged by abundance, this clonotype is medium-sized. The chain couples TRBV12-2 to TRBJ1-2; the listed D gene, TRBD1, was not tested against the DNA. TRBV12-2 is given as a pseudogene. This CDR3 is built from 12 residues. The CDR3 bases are TGTGCATTTTGGGGCAATAACTATGGCTACACCTTC. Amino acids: CAFWGNNYGYTF.